This T cell receptor beta chain emerged from a study of cytomegalovirus exposure and HLA in healthy donors. A multiplex PCR was run with 60 Vbeta primers and 13 Jbeta primers. Data came from immunoSEQ multiplex PCR; TCRdb stores just in-frame clones and leaves some out. Here the sample spans more than 110,000 clones, about four fifths being singletons. General observations from the study: As confirmed in vitro, three CMV-associated chains were specific for CMV antigens.

Of note for this clone: The antigen remains unidentified.

The CDR3 has 14 amino acids. V gave up 4 bases and J gave up 7 bases; unmatched junction bases: 10. Germline V gene lookup returns CDR1 SNHLY and CDR2 FYNNEI. This rearrangement joins TRBV2 to TRBJ2-7, with TRBD1 matching 7 bases. This clonotype was sampled from a man younger than 45 in good health and CMV-seronegative. Input material: PBMCs. The CDR3 is CASSAWTGIMEQYF. The CDR3 coding sequence is TGTGCCAGCAGTGCCTGGACAGGTATTATGGAGCAGTACTTC.